One TCR beta chain is described in this entry. Per the original methods: Estimation of nucleated cell counts was performed using reference gene primer amplification. Sequencing was performed with immunoSEQ multiplex PCR; in TCRdb, only in-frame clones are kept and a portion is missing. Clonal size and the V and J genes are those of that table, whereas D and trimming came from the DNA. The repertoire has roughly 50,000 clones, over 75% of them found once; the top ten carry roughly an eighth. These data are taken from a study of blood T cell repertoires in COVID-19. The overall study: Donors in the United States, Italy and Spain gave samples during acute or convalescent COVID-19. PBMCs, B-cell-depleted T cells, or T cells provided the cDNA or gDNA that made up the material.

The ends lost 6 bases at V and 3 bases at J; junction bases unmatched: 13. Germline loops: CDR1 LNHDA, CDR2 SQIVND (reference sequence). The CDR3 has 17 amino acids. The clonotype originates from a woman aged 60-70 years with active COVID-19. This chain links TRBV19 with TRBJ1-5; TRBD1 matches at 8 bases. What was sequenced was peripheral blood. Here the CDR3 DNA reads TGTGCCAGTAGAGGAGGCCCGACAGGGGCGTACAATCAGCCCCAGCATTTT. Translation: CASRGGPTGAYNQPQHF.